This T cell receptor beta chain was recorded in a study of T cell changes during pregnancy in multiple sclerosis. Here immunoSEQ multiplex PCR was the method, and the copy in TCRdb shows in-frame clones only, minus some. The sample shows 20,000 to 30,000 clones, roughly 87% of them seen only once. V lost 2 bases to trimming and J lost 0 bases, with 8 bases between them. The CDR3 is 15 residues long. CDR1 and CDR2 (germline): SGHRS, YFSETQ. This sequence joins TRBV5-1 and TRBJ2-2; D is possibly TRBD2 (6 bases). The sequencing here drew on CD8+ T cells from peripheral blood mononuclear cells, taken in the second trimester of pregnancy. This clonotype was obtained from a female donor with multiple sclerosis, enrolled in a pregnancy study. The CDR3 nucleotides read TGCGCCAGCAGCTTAGGAGGGGCGAACACCGGGGAGCTGTTTTTT. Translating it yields CASSLGGANTGELFF.